The present entry profiles one T cell receptor (beta chain) with its context. The target antigen is unknown. Prepared TCR beta cDNA libraries contained unique molecular identifiers. TCRdb processed the PCR reads anew with MiXCR; each CDR3 protein has one entry. The table lists 600,000 to 700,000 distinct CDR3 sequences, 55% to 70% of them singletons, with around 11% in the top ten. This CDR3 has 13 residues. V lost 6 bases, J lost 8 bases, and 16 bases lay in between. The sample originates from a study of post-analysis software for immune sequencing data. Broader study findings: When the samples were clustered directly with F measure, those that had been prepared in the same batch showed strong co-clustering. Patients used a handful of TRBV segments, including TRBV5-6, TRBV5-1 and TRBV20-1, more often than controls. Among multiple sclerosis patients, normalized Chao1 diversity was significantly below that of controls.

This chain uses TRBV12-3 or TRBV12-4 with TRBJ1-2; D ambiguous. This TCR derives from a girl aged 2 to 9 with multiple sclerosis. Material for sequencing was blood. The CDR3 sequence: CASSSRRVLGYTF. Written as DNA, the CDR3 is TGTGCCAGCAGCTCCCGTAGAGTCCTGGGCTACACCTTC.